The 24 T cell receptor beta chains presented below share a single source sample, sequenced in a study of T cell repertoires in cytomegalovirus infection. TCRdb processed the reads anew with MiXCR; each CDR3 protein has one entry. The repertoire has over 150,000 distinct CDR3 sequences, about 18% of them found once; the top ten carry under 30%. The material sequenced was CD8+ T cells from PBMCs. These TCRs come from a human donor in good health (CMV status not recorded). Some clones in this sample may be carry-over from other donors' samples.

This clonotype was counted between two and nine times. CDR3 residues: CATSESSGTGELFF. The DNA of the CDR3 is TGTGCCACCAGTGAGTCATCAGGGACCGGGGAGCTGTTTTTT. The chain carries TRBV24-1 and TRBJ2-2, with D tentatively TRBD1 (5 bases). This CDR3 is 14 amino acids long. Trimming stripped 4 bases from V and 5 bases from J, with 10 bases between. The germline V gene has CDR1 KGHDR and CDR2 SFDVKD.

The V and J genes are TRBV30 and TRBJ2-1; D gene unclear. This CDR3 contains 13 residues. Germline V lookup: CDR1 GTSNPN, CDR2 SVGIG (reference sequence). The germline V and J ends were trimmed by 0 bases and 4 bases, with 7 bases remaining between them. This CDR3 reads CAWSVALYNEQFF. In DNA, the CDR3 is TGTGCCTGGAGTGTAGCCCTGTACAATGAGCAGTTCTTC.

This clonotype has a handful of counts. V is TRBV5-6 and J is TRBJ1-1; D gene uncertain. The germline V and J ends were trimmed by 0 bases and 1 base, with 10 bases remaining between them. Germline values: CDR1 SGHDT, CDR2 YYEEEE. The CDR3 is 15 residues long. The CDR3 region is CASSLEAAWNTEAFF. DNA for the CDR3: TGTGCCAGCAGCTTGGAAGCAGCTTGGAACACTGAAGCTTTCTTT.

This sequence joins TRBV7-6 and TRBJ1-1; no firm D call. Trimming left V 4 bases short and J 0 bases short, with 12 bases between. This CDR3 is 15 amino acids long. Germline-derived CDR1 and CDR2 are SGHVS and FNYEAQ. The CDR3 reads CASSSPDGLNTEAFF. The DNA of the CDR3 is TGTGCCAGCAGCTCCCCGGACGGATTGAACACTGAAGCTTTCTTT. Full variable domain (missing parts from reference TRBV7-6 and TRBJ1-1): GAGVSQSPRYKVTKRGQDVALRCDPISGHVSLYWYRQALGQGPEFLTYFNYEAQQDKSGLPNDRFSAERPEGSISTLTIQRTEQRDSAMYRCASSSPDGLNTEAFFGQGTRLTVV.

The chain joins TRBV12-3 or TRBV12-4 to TRBJ1-1; 7 bases fit TRBD1. After removal of 3 bases from V and 5 bases from J, the junction contained 3 bases not matched to a gene. The CDR3 consists of 13 residues. CDR3 residues: CASSFRGQTEAFF. The CDR3 nucleotides are TGTGCCAGCAGTTTTAGGGGGCAGACTGAAGCTTTCTTT.

This clonotype has more than one count but fewer than ten. This chain joins TRBV6-5 and TRBJ2-5, with 10 bases lining up with TRBD2. V lost 8 bases to trimming and J lost 1 base; unmatched junction nucleotides: 7. CDR1 is MNHEY, CDR2 SVGAGI, per germline. The CDR3 consists of 15 residues. CDR3 residues: CASGRTSGSQETQYF. The CDR3 DNA follows: TGTGCCAGCGGTCGGACTAGCGGATCCCAAGAGACCCAGTACTTC.

The rearrangement links TRBV7-2 to TRBJ1-6; 8 positions agree with TRBD1. Per the germline V gene, CDR1 is SGHTA and CDR2 is FQGNSA. J was trimmed by 9 bases and V by 1 base; bases with no gene match: 2. This CDR3 is 14 amino acids long. The DNA of the CDR3 is TGTGCCAGCAGCTTAGACAGGGGGGGTTCACCCCTCCACTTT. This codes for CASSLDRGGSPLHF. Based on the CDR3 plus reference TRBV7-2 and TRBJ1-6, the full variable domain is GAGVSQSPSNKVTEKGKDVELRCDPISGHTALYWYRQSLGQGLEFLIYFQGNSAPDKSGLPSDRFSAERTGGSVSTLTIQRTQQEDSAVYLCASSLDRGGSPLHFGNGTRLTVT.

This clonotype was detected ten times or more. The chain joins TRBV7-2 to TRBJ1-1; 8 bases fit TRBD1. The germline gives CDR1 SGHTA, CDR2 FQGNSA. The CDR3 consists of 18 residues. Trimming removed 1 base from V and 5 bases from J; junction bases left unmatched: 15. The CDR3 loop reads CASSLDRQGPPVRTEAFF. In DNA form, the CDR3 reads TGTGCCAGCAGCTTAGACCGACAGGGGCCCCCGGTAAGGACTGAAGCTTTCTTT. The variable domain in full, with the rest retrieved from reference TRBV7-2 and TRBJ1-1, is GAGVSQSPSNKVTEKGKDVELRCDPISGHTALYWYRQSLGQGLEFLIYFQGNSAPDKSGLPSDRFSAERTGGSVSTLTIQRTQQEDSAVYLCASSLDRQGPPVRTEAFFGQGTRLTVV.

The chain has TRBV6-6 and TRBJ1-2; D possibly corresponds to TRBD1 (6 bases). CDR1 and CDR2 from the germline V gene are MNHNY and SVGAGI (reference sequence). The CDR3 covers 16 residues. Trimming pared 6 bases from V and 2 bases from J, leaving 19 bases between. CDR3 region: CASSSIPGQLNYGYTF. In DNA, the CDR3 is TGTGCCAGCAGCTCTATCCCCGGACAGCTCAACTATGGCTACACCTTC.

In DNA, the CDR3 is TGTGCCAGCAGCTCCGGACTGGTACCGGGGGGTGAGCAGTTCTTC. Residues: CASSSGLVPGGEQFF. This chain links TRBV5-6 with TRBJ2-1; the match to TRBD2 covers 7 bases. The CDR3 runs to 15 residues. CDR1 is SGHDT and CDR2 is YYEEEE in the germline V gene. Trimming took 3 bases from V and 9 from J; bases not matched to a gene: 12. Based on the CDR3 plus reference TRBV5-6 and TRBJ2-1, the full variable domain is DAGVTQSPTHLIKTRGQQVTLRCSPKSGHDTVSWYQQALGQGPQFIFQYYEEEERQRGNFPDRFSGHQFPNYSSELNVNALLLGDSALYLCASSSGLVPGGEQFFGPGTRLTVL.

This clonotype was seen only a few times. The V and J genes are TRBV6-2 or TRBV6-3 and TRBJ2-1; D not resolved. CDR3 length: 16 residues. Deletions cut 5 bases from V and 0 bases from J, with 14 bases between. Germline values: CDR1 MNHEY, CDR2 SVGEGT. In DNA form, the CDR3 reads TGTGCCAGCAGTAAGGTGGAACTACTCTCCTACAATGAGCAGTTCTTC. Its protein product is CASSKVELLSYNEQFF.

This clonotype was seen more than once but under ten times. The chain joins TRBV28 to TRBJ2-7; D may be TRBD1 (5 bases). CDR3 length: 14 amino acids. V was cut by 6 bases and J by 2 bases, with 14 bases left in between. The germline gives CDR1 MDHEN, CDR2 SYDVKM. The CDR3 loop reads CASSRHDRTYEQYF. CDR3 nucleotides: TGTGCCAGCAGCCGACACGACAGAACCTACGAGCAGTACTTC.

The J gene is TRBJ1-1, the V gene TRBV7-9; D remains unclear. V lost 8 bases, J lost 1 base, and 23 bases lay in between. Germline values: CDR1 SEHNR, CDR2 FQNEAQ (reference sequence). This CDR3 has 17 residues. The CDR3 DNA is TGTGCCAGCGACGAAGCGGGGAGACGGAGCGGGAACACTGAAGCTTTCTTT. This codes for CASDEAGRRSGNTEAFF.

The chain recombines TRBV28 with TRBJ2-3, with D maybe TRBD1 (6 bases). The germline V gene encodes CDR1 MDHEN and CDR2 SYDVKM. V lost 6 bases and J lost 12, with 19 bases in between. This CDR3 comprises 13 residues. CDR3 amino acids: CASSSSRDTAQYF. In nucleotides, the CDR3 is TGTGCCAGCAGCTCATCTAGGGACACTGCACAGTATTTT. The entire variable domain, with the rest obtained from reference TRBV28 and TRBJ2-3, is as follows: DVKVTQSSRYLVKRTGEKVFLECVQDMDHENMFWYRQDPGLGLRLIYFSYDVKMKEKGDIPEGYSVSREKKERFSLILESASTNQTSMYLCASSSSRDTAQYFGPGTRLTVL.

V is TRBV20-1 and J is TRBJ1-1, with D maybe TRBD1 (5 bases). The CDR3 runs 14 residues. Looked up from germline, CDR1 is DFQATT and CDR2 is SNEGSKA (reference sequence). Trimming stripped 5 bases from V and 5 bases from J, with 18 bases between. CDR3 bases: TGCAGTGCTCAAGCCCTGGGGGGGGGAACTGAAGCTTTCTTT. Translated: CSAQALGGGTEAFF.

The table lists this clonotype with many counts. V is TRBV7-8 and J is TRBJ2-1, with D tentatively TRBD1 (6 bases). The germline gives CDR1 SGHVS, CDR2 FQNEAQ. CDR3 length equals 13 residues. V was trimmed by 5 bases and J by 6 bases, leaving 11 bases between them. CDR3 region: CASSKGGANEQFF. CDR3 nucleotides: TGTGCCAGCAGCAAAGGGGGTGCCAATGAGCAGTTCTTC.

The chain links TRBV7-6 to TRBJ1-2, with D unresolved. The CDR3 extends over 18 amino acids. The V end lost 5 bases, the J end lost 3 bases, and 25 bases lay between the germline ends. Germline V CDR1 and CDR2: SGHVS, FNYEAQ. CDR3 bases: TGTGCCAGCAGCCCTCGACCTACGGGCTTAATCCTTTACTATGGCTACACCTTC. Protein sequence: CASSPRPTGLILYYGYTF. The entire variable domain, with the rest obtained from reference TRBV7-6 and TRBJ1-2, is as follows: GAGVSQSPRYKVTKRGQDVALRCDPISGHVSLYWYRQALGQGPEFLTYFNYEAQQDKSGLPNDRFSAERPEGSISTLTIQRTEQRDSAMYRCASSPRPTGLILYYGYTFGSGTRLTVV.

CDR3 coding DNA: TGTGCCAGCAGCTTATTAGCGGGGGGATCCGGGGAGCTGTTTTTT. Translation gives CASSLLAGGSGELFF. The V call is TRBV7-8, the J call TRBJ2-2; 10 bases match TRBD2. The J segment lost 6 bases and the V segment lost 2 bases, leaving 3 bases of the junction unmatched. Germline V CDR1 and CDR2: SGHVS, FQNEAQ. This CDR3 has 15 residues.

This clonotype was counted only a few times. The CDR3 DNA sequence: TGTGCCAGCAGTCATGGGGCCTTAGATACGCAGTATTTT. Residues: CASSHGALDTQYF. V is TRBV28 and J is TRBJ2-3, with TRBD1 as a possible D gene (5 bases). CDR1 is MDHEN and CDR2 is SYDVKM in the germline V gene. Trimming shortened V by 5 bases and J by 5 bases, and 11 bases separated the two germline ends. This CDR3 is built from 13 residues.

This chain uses TRBV19 with TRBJ1-2, with D unresolved. The CDR3 spans 15 residues. Germline loops: CDR1 LNHDA, CDR2 SQIVND (reference sequence). V lost 6 bases and J lost 2, with 16 bases in between. The CDR3 loop reads CASRPGLSENYGYTF. The CDR3 DNA reads as TGTGCCAGTAGACCCGGACTGTCCGAGAACTATGGCTACACCTTC.

The chain recombines TRBV11-2 with TRBJ2-5; TRBD2 matches at 12 bases. Looked up from germline, CDR1 is SGHAT and CDR2 is FQNNGV. The CDR3 consists of 16 residues. V lost 4 bases and J lost 3; bases outside the gene matches: 6. The CDR3 loop reads CASSSRLAGAEETQYF. The CDR3 DNA reads TGTGCCAGCAGCTCCCGACTAGCGGGGGCCGAAGAGACCCAGTACTTC.

V and J are TRBV7-6 and TRBJ2-7, with a possible D match to TRBD1 (6 bases). The germline V gene encodes CDR1 SGHVS and CDR2 FNYEAQ. The CDR3 spans 15 residues. V lost 3 bases and J lost 3, with 15 bases in between. DNA for the CDR3: TGTGCCAGCAGCTTGGGGGCCGGTTTTAACTACGAGCAGTACTTC. As protein: CASSLGAGFNYEQYF.

The rearrangement joins TRBV28 to TRBJ2-5; D is possibly TRBD2 (5 bases). The germline gives CDR1 MDHEN, CDR2 SYDVKM. This CDR3 has 14 amino acids. Trimming cost V 5 bases and J 2 bases, with 12 bases left between them. The CDR3 DNA is TGTGCCAGCAGTACTTGGAGGCAACAAGAGACCCAGTACTTC. This gives the protein CASSTWRQQETQYF.

The chain combines TRBV4-2 with TRBJ1-5; D call uncertain. There are 16 residues in the CDR3. Germline V lookup: CDR1 LGHNA, CDR2 YNFKEQ. Trimming removed 0 bases at V and 5 bases at J, with 14 bases between. This CDR3 reads CASSQDGREVYQPQHF. Written as DNA, the CDR3 is TGTGCCAGCAGCCAAGATGGGAGGGAAGTTTATCAGCCCCAGCATTTT.